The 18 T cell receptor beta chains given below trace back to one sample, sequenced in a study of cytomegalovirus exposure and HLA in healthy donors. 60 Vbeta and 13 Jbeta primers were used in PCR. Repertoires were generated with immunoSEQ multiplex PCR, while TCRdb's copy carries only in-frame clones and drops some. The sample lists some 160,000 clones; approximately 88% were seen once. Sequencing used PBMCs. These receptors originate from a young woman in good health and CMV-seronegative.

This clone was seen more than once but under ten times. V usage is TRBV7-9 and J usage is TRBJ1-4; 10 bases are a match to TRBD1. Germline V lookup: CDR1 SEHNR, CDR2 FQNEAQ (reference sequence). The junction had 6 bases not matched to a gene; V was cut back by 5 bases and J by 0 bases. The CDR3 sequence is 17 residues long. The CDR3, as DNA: TGTGCCAGCAGCCGCCGACAGGGGGCTTCAACTAATGAAAAACTGTTTTTT. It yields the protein CASSRRQGASTNEKLFF.

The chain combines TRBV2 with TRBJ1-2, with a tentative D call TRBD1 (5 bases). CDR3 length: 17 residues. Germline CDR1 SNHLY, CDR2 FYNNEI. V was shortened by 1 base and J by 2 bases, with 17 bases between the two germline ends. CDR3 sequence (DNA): TGTGCCAGCAGTGAAGGGTTTGGGGCCAGCAGAAACTATGGCTACACCTTC. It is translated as CASSEGFGASRNYGYTF.

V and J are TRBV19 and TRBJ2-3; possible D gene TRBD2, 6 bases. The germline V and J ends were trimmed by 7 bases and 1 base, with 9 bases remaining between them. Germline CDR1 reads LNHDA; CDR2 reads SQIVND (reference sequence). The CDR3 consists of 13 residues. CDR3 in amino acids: CASNAGRTDTQYF. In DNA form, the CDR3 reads TGTGCCAGTAACGCGGGGCGCACAGATACGCAGTATTTT.

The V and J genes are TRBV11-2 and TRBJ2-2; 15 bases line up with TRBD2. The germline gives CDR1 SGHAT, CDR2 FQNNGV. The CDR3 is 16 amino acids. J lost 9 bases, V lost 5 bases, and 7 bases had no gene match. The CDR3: CASSHSGLAGGRELFF. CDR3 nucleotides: TGTGCCAGCAGCCACTCGGGACTAGCGGGGGGCCGGGAGCTGTTTTTT.

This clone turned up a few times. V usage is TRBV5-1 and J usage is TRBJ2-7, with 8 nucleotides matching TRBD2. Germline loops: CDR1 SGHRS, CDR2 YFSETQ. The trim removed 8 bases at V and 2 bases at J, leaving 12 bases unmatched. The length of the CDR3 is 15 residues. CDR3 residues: CASTPSAGAAYEQYF. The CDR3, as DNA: TGCGCCAGTACCCCCTCAGCGGGGGCCGCCTACGAGCAGTACTTC.

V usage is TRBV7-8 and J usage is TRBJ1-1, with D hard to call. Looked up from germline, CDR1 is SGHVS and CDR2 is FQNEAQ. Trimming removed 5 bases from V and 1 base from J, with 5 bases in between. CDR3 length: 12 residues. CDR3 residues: CASSRGNTEAFF. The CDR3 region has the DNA TGTGCCAGCAGCAGAGGGAACACTGAAGCTTTCTTT.

This CDR3 is CASSYGTSNEQFF. DNA of the CDR3: TGTGCCAGCAGCTACGGGACTTCCAATGAGCAGTTCTTC. The chain uses TRBV7-3 and TRBJ2-1, with a tentative D call TRBD2 (6 bases). The CDR3 sequence is 13 residues long. V gave up 4 bases and J gave up 6 bases, with 10 bases separating them. Germline CDR1 SGHTA, CDR2 FQGTGA.

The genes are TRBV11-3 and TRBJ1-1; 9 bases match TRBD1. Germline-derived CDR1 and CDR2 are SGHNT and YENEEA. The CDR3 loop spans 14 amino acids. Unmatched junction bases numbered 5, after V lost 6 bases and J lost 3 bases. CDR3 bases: TGTGCCAGCAGTTTCGACAGGGGGGACACTGAAGCTTTCTTT. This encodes CASSFDRGDTEAFF.

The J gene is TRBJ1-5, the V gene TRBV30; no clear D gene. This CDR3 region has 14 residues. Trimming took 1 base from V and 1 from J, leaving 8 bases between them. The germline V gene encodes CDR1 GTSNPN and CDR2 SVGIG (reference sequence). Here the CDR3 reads CAWSGGGSNQPQHF. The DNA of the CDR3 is TGTGCCTGGAGTGGTGGCGGCAGCAATCAGCCCCAGCATTTT. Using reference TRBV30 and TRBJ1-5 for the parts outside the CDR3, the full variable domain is SQTIHQWPATLVQPVGSPLSLECTVEGTSNPNLYWYRQAAGRGLQLLFYSVGIGQISSEVPQNLSASRPQDRQFILSSKKLLLSDSGFYLCAWSGGGSNQPQHFGDGTRLSIL.

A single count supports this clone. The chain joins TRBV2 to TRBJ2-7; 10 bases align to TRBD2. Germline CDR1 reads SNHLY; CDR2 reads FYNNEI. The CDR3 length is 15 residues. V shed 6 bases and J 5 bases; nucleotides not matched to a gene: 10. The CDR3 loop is CASRPLAGVTNEQYF. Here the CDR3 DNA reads TGTGCCAGCAGGCCCCTAGCGGGAGTTACTAACGAGCAGTACTTC.

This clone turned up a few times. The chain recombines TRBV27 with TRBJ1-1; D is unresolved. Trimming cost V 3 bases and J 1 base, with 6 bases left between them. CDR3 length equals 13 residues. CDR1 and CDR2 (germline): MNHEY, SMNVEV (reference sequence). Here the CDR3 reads CASSFSGNTEAFF. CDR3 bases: TGTGCCAGCAGTTTCTCGGGGAACACTGAAGCTTTCTTT.

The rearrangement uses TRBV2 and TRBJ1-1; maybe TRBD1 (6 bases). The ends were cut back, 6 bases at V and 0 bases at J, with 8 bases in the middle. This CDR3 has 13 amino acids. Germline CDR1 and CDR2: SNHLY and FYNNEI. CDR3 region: CASSGQLNTEAFF. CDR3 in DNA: TGTGCCAGCAGCGGACAGTTGAACACTGAAGCTTTCTTT.

The CDR3 nucleotides are TGTGCCAGCTCACTCCGGACAGGGGGCGCCGGCAATCAGCCCCAGCATTTT. This translates into CASSLRTGGAGNQPQHF. The rearrangement links TRBV18 to TRBJ1-5; 11 nucleotides align to TRBD1. This CDR3 region has 17 residues. Germline V gene sequence: CDR1 KGHSH, CDR2 LQKENI. Trimming at V came to 4 bases and at J to 2 bases, leaving 7 bases not matched to a gene.

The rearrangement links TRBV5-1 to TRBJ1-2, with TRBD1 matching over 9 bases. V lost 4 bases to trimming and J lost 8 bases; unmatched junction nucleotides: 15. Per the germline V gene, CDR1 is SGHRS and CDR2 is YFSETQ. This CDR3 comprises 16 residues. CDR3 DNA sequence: TGCGCCAGCAGCGGGTTGGACAGGGGAGGTAATGGCGGCTACACCTTC. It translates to CASSGLDRGGNGGYTF. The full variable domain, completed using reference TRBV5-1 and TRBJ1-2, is KAGVTQTPRYLIKTRGQQVTLSCSPISGHRSVSWYQQTPGQGLQFLFEYFSETQRNKGNFPGRFSGRQFSNSRSEMNVSTLELGDSALYLCASSGLDRGGNGGYTFGSGTRLTVV.

CDR3 in amino acids: CASSPPVPGGNYGYTF. The CDR3 DNA reads TGTGCCAGCTCACCACCGGTCCCAGGGGGCAACTATGGCTACACCTTC. This rearrangement joins TRBV18 to TRBJ1-2, with 8 bases aligning to TRBD1. This CDR3 comprises 16 residues. The J segment lost 2 bases and the V segment lost 0 bases, leaving 5 bases of the junction unmatched. Germline V gene sequence: CDR1 KGHSH, CDR2 LQKENI. Supplemented by reference TRBV18 and TRBJ1-2, the full variable domain reads NAGVMQNPRHLVRRRGQEARLRCSPMKGHSHVYWYRQLPEEGLKFMVYLQKENIIDESGMPKERFSAEFPKEGPSILRIQQVVRGDSAAYFCASSPPVPGGNYGYTFGSGTRLTVV.

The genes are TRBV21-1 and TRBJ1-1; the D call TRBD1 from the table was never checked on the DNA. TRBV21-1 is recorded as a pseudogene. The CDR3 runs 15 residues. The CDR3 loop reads CASRGQGILDTEAFF. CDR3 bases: TGTGCCAGCCGGGGACAGGGGATTTTGGACACTGAAGCTTTCTTT.

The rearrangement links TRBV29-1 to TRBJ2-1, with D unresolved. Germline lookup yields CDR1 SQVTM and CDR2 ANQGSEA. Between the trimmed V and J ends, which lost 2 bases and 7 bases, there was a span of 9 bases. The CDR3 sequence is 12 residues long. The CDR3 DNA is TGCAGCGTTGAATACGTAGAAAATGAGCAGTTCTTC. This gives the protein CSVEYVENEQFF.

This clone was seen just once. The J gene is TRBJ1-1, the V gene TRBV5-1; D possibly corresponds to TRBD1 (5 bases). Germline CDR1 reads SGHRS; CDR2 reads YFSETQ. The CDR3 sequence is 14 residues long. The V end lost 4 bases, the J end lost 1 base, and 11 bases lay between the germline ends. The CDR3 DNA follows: TGCGCCAGCAGCGGTAGAGGACAGAACACTGAAGCTTTCTTT. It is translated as CASSGRGQNTEAFF.